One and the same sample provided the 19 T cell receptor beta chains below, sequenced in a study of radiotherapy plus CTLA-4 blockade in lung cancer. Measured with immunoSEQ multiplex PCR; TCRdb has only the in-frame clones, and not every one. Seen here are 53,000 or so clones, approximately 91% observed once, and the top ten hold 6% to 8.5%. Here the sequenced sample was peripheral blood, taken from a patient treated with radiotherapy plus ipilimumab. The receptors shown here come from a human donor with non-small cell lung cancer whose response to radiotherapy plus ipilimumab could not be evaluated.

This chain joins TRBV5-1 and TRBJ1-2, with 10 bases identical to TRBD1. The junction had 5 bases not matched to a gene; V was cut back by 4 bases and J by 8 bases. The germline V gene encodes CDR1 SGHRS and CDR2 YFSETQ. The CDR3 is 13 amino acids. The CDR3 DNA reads TGCGCCAGCAGCGTTGACAGGGGGCTAGGCTACACCTTC. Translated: CASSVDRGLGYTF.

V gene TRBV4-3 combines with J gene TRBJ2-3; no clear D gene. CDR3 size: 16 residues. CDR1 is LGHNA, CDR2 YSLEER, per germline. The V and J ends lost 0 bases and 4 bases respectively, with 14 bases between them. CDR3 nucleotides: TGCGCCAGCAGCCAAGATTCATTTAGCAAGGCAGATACGCAGTATTTT. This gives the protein CASSQDSFSKADTQYF.

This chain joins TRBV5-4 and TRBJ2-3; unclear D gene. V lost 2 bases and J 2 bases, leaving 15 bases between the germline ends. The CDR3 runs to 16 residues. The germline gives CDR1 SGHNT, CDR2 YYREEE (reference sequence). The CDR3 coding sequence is TGTGCCAGCAGCTTTCTCCTAGAAACTGTCACAGATACGCAGTATTTT. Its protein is CASSFLLETVTDTQYF.

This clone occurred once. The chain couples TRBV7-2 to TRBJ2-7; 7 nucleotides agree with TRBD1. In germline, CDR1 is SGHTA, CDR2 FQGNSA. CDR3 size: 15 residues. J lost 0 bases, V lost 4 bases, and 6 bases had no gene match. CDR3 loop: CASSSGQSRSYEQYF. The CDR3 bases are TGTGCCAGCAGCTCGGGACAGTCACGCTCCTACGAGCAGTACTTC. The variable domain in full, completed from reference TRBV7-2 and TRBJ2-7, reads GAGVSQSPSNKVTEKGKDVELRCDPISGHTALYWYRQSLGQGLEFLIYFQGNSAPDKSGLPSDRFSAERTGGSVSTLTIQRTQQEDSAVYLCASSSGQSRSYEQYFGPGTRLTVT.

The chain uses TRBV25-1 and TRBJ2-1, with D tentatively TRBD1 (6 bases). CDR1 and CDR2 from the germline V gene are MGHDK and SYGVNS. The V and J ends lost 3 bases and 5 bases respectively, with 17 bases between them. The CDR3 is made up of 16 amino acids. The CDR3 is CASSDSGAGAHNEQFF. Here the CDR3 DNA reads TGTGCCAGCAGTGATTCAGGGGCCGGGGCTCACAATGAGCAGTTCTTC.

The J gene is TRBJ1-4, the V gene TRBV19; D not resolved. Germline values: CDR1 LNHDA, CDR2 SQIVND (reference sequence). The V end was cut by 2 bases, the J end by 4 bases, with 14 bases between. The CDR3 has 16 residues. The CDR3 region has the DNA TGTGCCAGTAGTATACAAGGAGCAGTTCTTAATGAAAAACTGTTTTTT. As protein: CASSIQGAVLNEKLFF.

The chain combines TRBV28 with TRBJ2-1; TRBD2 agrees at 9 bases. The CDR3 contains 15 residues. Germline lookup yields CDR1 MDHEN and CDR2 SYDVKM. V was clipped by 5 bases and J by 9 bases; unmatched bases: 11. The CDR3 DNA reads TGTGCCAGCAGTCCTCGCGGGAGGGGAGTACCTGAGCAGTTCTTC. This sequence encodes CASSPRGRGVPEQFF.

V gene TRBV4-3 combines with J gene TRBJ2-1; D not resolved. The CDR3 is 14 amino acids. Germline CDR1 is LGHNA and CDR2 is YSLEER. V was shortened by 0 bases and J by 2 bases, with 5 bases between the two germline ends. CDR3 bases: TGCGCCAGCAGCCAAGATCGGGCCTACAATGAGCAGTTCTTC. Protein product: CASSQDRAYNEQFF.

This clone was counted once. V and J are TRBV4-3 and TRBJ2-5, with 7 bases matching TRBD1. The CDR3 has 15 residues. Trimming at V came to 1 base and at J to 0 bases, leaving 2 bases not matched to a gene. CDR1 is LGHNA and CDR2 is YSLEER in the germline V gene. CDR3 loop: CASSQGDRDQETQYF. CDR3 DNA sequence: TGCGCCAGCAGCCAAGGAGACAGGGACCAAGAGACCCAGTACTTC.

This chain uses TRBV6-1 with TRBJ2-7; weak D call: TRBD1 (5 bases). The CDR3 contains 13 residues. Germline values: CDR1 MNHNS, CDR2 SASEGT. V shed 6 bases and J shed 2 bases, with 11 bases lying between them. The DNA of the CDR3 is TGTGCCAGCAGCCGACAGTTCCCCTACGAGCAGTACTTC. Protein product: CASSRQFPYEQYF.

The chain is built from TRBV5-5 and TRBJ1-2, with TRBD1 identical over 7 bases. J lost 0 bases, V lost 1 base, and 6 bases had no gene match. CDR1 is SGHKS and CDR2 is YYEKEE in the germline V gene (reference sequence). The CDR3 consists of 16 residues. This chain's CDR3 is CASSLSTGATNYGYTF. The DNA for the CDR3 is TGTGCCAGCAGCTTGTCCACAGGGGCCACTAACTATGGCTACACCTTC. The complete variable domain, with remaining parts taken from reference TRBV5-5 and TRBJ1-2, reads DAGVTQSPTHLIKTRGQQVTLRCSPISGHKSVSWYQQVLGQGPQFIFQYYEKEERGRGNFPDRFSARQFPNYSSELNVNALLLGDSALYLCASSLSTGATNYGYTFGSGTRLTVV.

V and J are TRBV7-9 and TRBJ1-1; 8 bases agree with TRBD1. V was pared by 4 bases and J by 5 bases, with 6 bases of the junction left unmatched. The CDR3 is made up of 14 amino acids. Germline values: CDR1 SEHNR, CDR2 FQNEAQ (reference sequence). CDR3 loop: CASSSLDRATEAFF. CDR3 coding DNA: TGTGCCAGCAGCTCTCTGGACAGGGCAACTGAAGCTTTCTTT.

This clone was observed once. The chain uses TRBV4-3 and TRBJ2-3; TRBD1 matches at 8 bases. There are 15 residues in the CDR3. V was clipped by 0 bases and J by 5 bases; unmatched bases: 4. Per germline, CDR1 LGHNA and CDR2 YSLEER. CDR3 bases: TGCGCCAGCAGCCAAGACGGACAGGGACGAGATACGCAGTATTTT. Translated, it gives CASSQDGQGRDTQYF.

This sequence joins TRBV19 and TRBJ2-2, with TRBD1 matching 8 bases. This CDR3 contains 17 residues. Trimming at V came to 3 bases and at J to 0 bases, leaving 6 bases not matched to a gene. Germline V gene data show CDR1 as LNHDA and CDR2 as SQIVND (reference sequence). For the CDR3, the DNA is TGTGCCAGTAGTATGCACAGGGGGATTGCGAACACCGGGGAGCTGTTTTTT. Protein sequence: CASSMHRGIANTGELFF.

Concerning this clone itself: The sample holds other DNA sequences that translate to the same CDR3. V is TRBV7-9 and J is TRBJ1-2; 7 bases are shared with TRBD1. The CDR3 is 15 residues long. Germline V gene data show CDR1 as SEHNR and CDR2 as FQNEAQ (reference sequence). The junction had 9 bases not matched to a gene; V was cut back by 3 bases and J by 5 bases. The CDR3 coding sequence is TGTGCCAGCAGCTTGGAAGGACAGGCTAGTTATGGCTACACCTTC. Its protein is CASSLEGQASYGYTF.

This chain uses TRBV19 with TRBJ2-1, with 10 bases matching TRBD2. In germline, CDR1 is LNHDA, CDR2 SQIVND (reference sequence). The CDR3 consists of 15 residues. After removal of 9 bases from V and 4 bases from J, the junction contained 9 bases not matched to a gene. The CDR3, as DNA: TGTGCCAGCGGCTTAGCGGGAGGAGGGTACAATGAGCAGTTCTTC. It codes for CASGLAGGGYNEQFF.

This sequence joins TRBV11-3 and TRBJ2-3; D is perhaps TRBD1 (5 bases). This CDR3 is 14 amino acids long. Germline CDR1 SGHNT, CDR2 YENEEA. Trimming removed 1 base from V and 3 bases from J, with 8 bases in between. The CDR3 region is CASSLARGTDTQYF. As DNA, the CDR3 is TGTGCCAGCAGCTTAGCAAGGGGAACAGATACGCAGTATTTT.

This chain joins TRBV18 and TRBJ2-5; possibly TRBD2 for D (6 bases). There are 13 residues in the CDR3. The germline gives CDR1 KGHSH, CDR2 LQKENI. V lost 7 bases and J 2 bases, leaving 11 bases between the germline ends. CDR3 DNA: TGTGCCAGCTTGGGGACTCCACAAGAGACCCAGTACTTC. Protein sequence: CASLGTPQETQYF.

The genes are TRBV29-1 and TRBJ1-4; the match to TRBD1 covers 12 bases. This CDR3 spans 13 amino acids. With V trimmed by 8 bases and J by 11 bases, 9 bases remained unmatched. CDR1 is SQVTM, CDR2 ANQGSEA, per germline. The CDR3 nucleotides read TGCAGCTTCTCCGGGACAGGGGGCGGGAAACTGTTTTTT. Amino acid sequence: CSFSGTGGGKLFF.